The 31 T cell receptor beta chains presented below share a single source sample, sequenced in a study of T cell repertoires in cytomegalovirus infection. Each CDR3 protein is one row after TCRdb ran MiXCR on the reads. The repertoire consists of 100,000 to 150,000 distinct CDR3 sequences, with more than 25% occurring once and the leading ten covering roughly three fifths. Their cognate antigens are unknown. The sequencing used CD8+ T cells from cultured PBMCs, collected from culture after CMV antigen stimulation. The receptor set was obtained from a human donor in good health (CMV status not recorded). Some clones in this sample may be carry-over from other donors' samples.

There are many counts of this clonotype. V and J are TRBV18 and TRBJ1-1; D unclear. CDR3 size: 15 residues. V lost 2 bases, J lost 5 bases, and 15 bases lay in between. Per germline, CDR1 KGHSH and CDR2 LQKENI. The CDR3 DNA sequence: TGTGCCAGCTCACCAAAAACGGGTGGCTGGACTGAAGCTTTCTTT. Its protein product is CASSPKTGGWTEAFF. The variable domain in full, with the rest retrieved from reference TRBV18 and TRBJ1-1, is NAGVMQNPRHLVRRRGQEARLRCSPMKGHSHVYWYRQLPEEGLKFMVYLQKENIIDESGMPKERFSAEFPKEGPSILRIQQVVRGDSAAYFCASSPKTGGWTEAFFGQGTRLTVV.

CDR3 amino acids: CASSYSSGNINSYEQYF. In nucleotides, the CDR3 is TGTGCCAGCAGTTACTCATCAGGTAATATTAACTCCTACGAGCAGTACTTC. The chain is built from TRBV6-2 or TRBV6-3 and TRBJ2-7; D gene ambiguous. This CDR3 comprises 17 residues. Germline V CDR1 and CDR2: MNHEY, SVGEGT. Trimming took 0 bases from V and 0 from J, leaving 15 bases between them.

The sample holds many counts of this clonotype. The CDR3 protein is CASSQLAGVTDTQYF. The CDR3 nucleotides read TGTGCCAGCAGCCAACTAGCGGGGGTCACAGATACGCAGTATTTT. The chain is built from TRBV7-2 and TRBJ2-3; 11 positions match TRBD2. CDR1 SGHTA and CDR2 FQGNSA come from the germline V gene. The CDR3 length is 15 residues. Losses at the gene ends were 5 bases for V and 2 bases for J; bases not matched to a gene: 3.

In this sample, this clonotype is large. The rearrangement joins TRBV7-6 to TRBJ2-3; 8 bases align to TRBD2. The germline V gene has CDR1 SGHVS and CDR2 FNYEAQ. V trimming: 5 bases; J trimming: 3 bases; junction bases outside the gene matches: 16. This CDR3 has 18 amino acids. As DNA, the CDR3 is TGTGCCAGCAGCCGCTTAGCCTCCTCAAGCGGGGGAACAGATACGCAGTATTTT. Encoded protein: CASSRLASSSGGTDTQYF.

This chain connects TRBV6-6 to TRBJ2-2, with D unclear. Germline values: CDR1 MNHNY, CDR2 SVGAGI (reference sequence). This CDR3 is 15 amino acids long. The V end was cut by 0 bases, the J end by 5 bases, with 10 bases between. The DNA of the CDR3 is TGTGCCAGCAGTTACTCCCCCTCTGGAACCGGGGAGCTGTTTTTT. The encoded protein is CASSYSPSGTGELFF.

A note on this clonotype: A read error may produce the germline difference seen at one junction end. This chain uses TRBV5-1 with TRBJ1-2, with D tentatively TRBD1 (5 bases). This CDR3 comprises 13 residues. Germline CDR1 and CDR2: SGHRS and YFSETQ. This CDR3 is CASTLGGYAGYTF. CDR3 sequence (DNA): TGCGCCAGCACCTTGGGGGGATATGCGGGCTACACCTTC.

The chain couples TRBV4-3 to TRBJ2-1, with a weak D call TRBD1 (5 bases). Trimming shortened V by 0 bases and J by 6 bases, and 12 bases separated the two germline ends. Germline CDR1 and CDR2: LGHNA and YSLEER. This CDR3 spans 15 amino acids. The CDR3 is CASSQDLGRANEQFF. The CDR3, as DNA: TGCGCCAGCAGCCAAGATCTGGGCAGGGCCAATGAGCAGTTCTTC.

There are a few counts of this clonotype. This chain links TRBV4-1 with TRBJ1-1, with D hard to call. Germline V lookup: CDR1 MGHRA, CDR2 YSYEKL. The CDR3 is made up of 14 amino acids. V was cut by 2 bases and J by 1 base, with 8 bases left in between. CDR3 sequence (DNA): TGCGCCAGCAGCCAAACAACAGCGAACACTGAAGCTTTCTTT. Translated: CASSQTTANTEAFF.

V gene TRBV7-6 combines with J gene TRBJ1-2; D possibly corresponds to TRBD1 (5 bases). The V end lost 2 bases, the J end lost 7 bases, and 20 bases lay between the germline ends. Germline CDR1 SGHVS, CDR2 FNYEAQ. The CDR3 covers 16 residues. CDR3 loop: CASSLPRLGGKPGYTF. CDR3 nucleotide sequence: TGTGCCAGCAGCTTACCAAGGCTGGGGGGGAAGCCTGGCTACACCTTC. The whole variable domain, filled in from reference TRBV7-6 and TRBJ1-2, reads GAGVSQSPRYKVTKRGQDVALRCDPISGHVSLYWYRQALGQGPEFLTYFNYEAQQDKSGLPNDRFSAERPEGSISTLTIQRTEQRDSAMYRCASSLPRLGGKPGYTFGSGTRLTVV.

In its sample, this clonotype was seen a few times. A junction boundary mismatches the germline segment, possibly from a read error. The chain links TRBV4-3 to TRBJ2-1; D perhaps matches TRBD2 (6 bases). In germline, CDR1 is LGHNA, CDR2 YSLEER. The CDR3 is 12 amino acids. CDR3 in amino acids: CASSQPGLLLAF. CDR3 DNA sequence: TGCGCCAGCAGCCAGCCGGGACTCCTGCTTGCCTTC.

The rearrangement joins TRBV7-2 to TRBJ2-3; D not resolved. Germline CDR1 SGHTA, CDR2 FQGNSA. The CDR3 runs to 18 residues. V dropped 2 bases and J dropped 5 bases, with 23 bases sitting between them. The CDR3 sequence is CASSLIRTKWTMEDTQYF. The CDR3 DNA sequence: TGTGCCAGCAGCTTAATACGTACGAAATGGACCATGGAAGATACGCAGTATTTT. Looking up the rest from reference TRBV7-2 and TRBJ2-3 gives the full variable domain: GAGVSQSPSNKVTEKGKDVELRCDPISGHTALYWYRQSLGQGLEFLIYFQGNSAPDKSGLPSDRFSAERTGGSVSTLTIQRTQQEDSAVYLCASSLIRTKWTMEDTQYFGPGTRLTVL.

The V and J genes are TRBV5-1 and TRBJ2-3; the match to TRBD2 covers 7 bases. CDR1 and CDR2 from the germline V gene are SGHRS and YFSETQ. J gave up 6 bases and V 6 bases, and 13 bases lay outside the gene matches. The CDR3 runs to 15 residues. DNA for the CDR3: TGCGCCAGCACTGAGCGGGGTAGCTCCACGGATACGCAGTATTTT. This translates into CASTERGSSTDTQYF.

This chain connects TRBV20-1 to TRBJ1-2; 9 bases fit TRBD1. This CDR3 region has 16 residues. Germline V gives CDR1 DFQATT, CDR2 SNEGSKA (reference sequence). The junction had 11 bases not matched to a gene; V was cut back by 0 bases and J by 6 bases. The CDR3 is CSARDLNRGRGDGYTF. CDR3 bases: TGCAGTGCTAGAGACCTTAACAGGGGGCGAGGAGATGGCTACACCTTC.

The CDR3 bases are TGCGCCAGCAGCTTGGGTAGCGGGGGCCCCTCCTACAATGAGCAGTTCTTC. This encodes CASSLGSGGPSYNEQFF. This sequence joins TRBV5-1 and TRBJ2-1; 9 bases agree with TRBD2. Germline CDR1 SGHRS, CDR2 YFSETQ. The trim removed 0 bases at V and 0 bases at J, leaving 4 bases unmatched. This CDR3 contains 17 residues.

There are a few counts of this clonotype. This chain uses TRBV7-9 with TRBJ2-7; D is unresolved. V lost 3 bases and J 3 bases, leaving 15 bases between the germline ends. The CDR3 runs to 15 residues. Germline CDR1 is SEHNR and CDR2 is FQNEAQ (reference sequence). The CDR3 reads CASSLGAVSRYEQYF. In DNA form, the CDR3 reads TGTGCCAGCAGCTTGGGTGCAGTATCCCGCTACGAGCAGTACTTC.

As DNA, the CDR3 is TGTGCCAGCAGTTCAACGGGGGGCTCTGAAGCTTTCTTT. This encodes CASSSTGGSEAFF. The V and J genes are TRBV28 and TRBJ1-1, with D possibly being TRBD1 (6 bases). The germline CDR1 and CDR2 sequences are MDHEN and SYDVKM. This CDR3 has 13 amino acids. V dropped 4 bases and J dropped 6 bases, with 12 bases sitting between them.

The chain couples TRBV7-6 to TRBJ2-5; D remains unclear. Germline-derived CDR1 and CDR2 are SGHVS and FNYEAQ. The CDR3 is 15 amino acids. V was shortened by 2 bases and J by 1 base, with 11 bases between the two germline ends. This CDR3 is CASSLYTYPQETQYF. CDR3 sequence (DNA): TGTGCCAGCAGCTTATATACCTACCCCCAAGAGACCCAGTACTTC. Drawing the rest from reference TRBV7-6 and TRBJ2-5, the complete variable domain is GAGVSQSPRYKVTKRGQDVALRCDPISGHVSLYWYRQALGQGPEFLTYFNYEAQQDKSGLPNDRFSAERPEGSISTLTIQRTEQRDSAMYRCASSLYTYPQETQYFGPGTRLLVL.

This clonotype was counted a few times. This chain joins TRBV6-1 and TRBJ1-2; 8 bases are shared with TRBD1. This CDR3 region has 16 residues. CDR1 is MNHNS, CDR2 SASEGT, per germline. The V and J ends lost 7 bases and 6 bases, in that order; junction bases with no gene match: 16. This CDR3 is CASTLDREGVAHGYTF. CDR3 bases: TGTGCCAGCACCCTGGACAGGGAAGGAGTCGCTCATGGCTACACCTTC.

This clonotype was detected many times. The chain combines TRBV11-2 with TRBJ2-3, with a possible D match to TRBD1 (5 bases). This CDR3 comprises 16 residues. Trimming removed 1 base at V and 6 bases at J, with 17 bases between. Germline CDR1 reads SGHAT; CDR2 reads FQNNGV. This CDR3 is CASSLVAGMTADTQYF. As DNA, the CDR3 is TGTGCCAGCAGCTTAGTCGCAGGGATGACGGCGGATACGCAGTATTTT.

There are a few counts of this clonotype. The genes are TRBV7-8 and TRBJ2-5; TRBD1 aligns across 9 bases. With V trimmed by 8 bases and J by 4 bases, 5 bases remained unmatched. Germline lookup yields CDR1 SGHVS and CDR2 FQNEAQ. This CDR3 is built from 13 residues. DNA of the CDR3: TGTGCCAGCCGACAGGGGGTTGGAGAGACCCAGTACTTC. It codes for CASRQGVGETQYF.

This clonotype was recorded a few times. The J gene is TRBJ2-2, the V gene TRBV2; 8 nucleotides match TRBD1. The length of the CDR3 is 17 residues. V lost 7 bases, J lost 5 bases, and 15 bases stayed unmatched. Germline CDR1 reads SNHLY; CDR2 reads FYNNEI. The CDR3 sequence is CASIQGWTGTFTGELFF. DNA of the CDR3: TGTGCCAGCATTCAAGGTTGGACAGGGACTTTTACCGGGGAGCTGTTTTTT.

This clonotype was detected once. This chain joins TRBV10-2 and TRBJ1-1, with TRBD1 identical over 7 bases. CDR1 and CDR2 from the germline V gene are WSHSY and SAAADI. The CDR3 runs 15 residues. With 2 bases clipped from V and 1 base from J, the junction kept 4 bases outside the gene matches. CDR3 residues: CASSERRGPNTEAFF. The CDR3 bases are TGCGCCAGCAGTGAGAGGAGGGGGCCGAACACTGAAGCTTTCTTT.

This clonotype was counted a few times. The chain uses TRBV7-6 and TRBJ2-7; tentatively, D is TRBD2 (5 bases). This CDR3 has 13 amino acids. The V gene's germline CDR1 is SGHVS and CDR2 FNYEAQ. V dropped 5 bases and J dropped 1 base, with 9 bases sitting between them. DNA of the CDR3: TGTGCCAGCAGCCCCCGGGAATCCTACGAGCAGTACTTC. Translated: CASSPRESYEQYF. Filled out from reference TRBV7-6 and TRBJ2-7, the complete variable domain reads GAGVSQSPRYKVTKRGQDVALRCDPISGHVSLYWYRQALGQGPEFLTYFNYEAQQDKSGLPNDRFSAERPEGSISTLTIQRTEQRDSAMYRCASSPRESYEQYFGPGTRLTVT.

In this sample, this clonotype turned up many times. V usage is TRBV19 and J usage is TRBJ1-1; D perhaps matches TRBD1 (5 bases). This CDR3 is 13 amino acids long. The ends were cut back, 3 bases at V and 3 bases at J, with 8 bases in the middle. Per the germline V gene, CDR1 is LNHDA and CDR2 is SQIVND (reference sequence). The CDR3 loop is CASSIRGDTEAFF. DNA of the CDR3: TGTGCCAGTAGTATCCGGGGGGACACTGAAGCTTTCTTT.

This clonotype was picked up a small number of times. The chain carries TRBV7-8 and TRBJ2-7, with 7 bases lining up with TRBD1. Unmatched junction bases numbered 11, after V lost 8 bases and J lost 4 bases. This CDR3 is 14 amino acids long. CDR1 is SGHVS, CDR2 FQNEAQ, per germline. CDR3: CASVSGTEIYEQYF. CDR3 DNA: TGTGCCAGCGTCTCCGGGACAGAGATATACGAGCAGTACTTC.

The chain is built from TRBV7-9 and TRBJ2-3; TRBD2 aligns across 14 bases. Germline V gene data show CDR1 as SEHNR and CDR2 as FQNEAQ (reference sequence). The CDR3 has 17 amino acids. The trim removed 5 bases at V and 0 bases at J, leaving 4 bases unmatched. CDR3 sequence (DNA): TGTGCCAGCAGCAGACTAGCGGGGGGGTCTAGCACAGATACGCAGTATTTT. Its translation is CASSRLAGGSSTDTQYF.

This clonotype was found a few times. The chain employs TRBV5-6 and TRBJ1-1; no clear D. V was shortened by 3 bases and J by 1 base, with 7 bases between the two germline ends. Germline lookup yields CDR1 SGHDT and CDR2 YYEEEE. The CDR3 is 13 residues long. The chain's CDR3 is CASSSMGNTEAFF. The CDR3 DNA follows: TGTGCCAGCAGCTCTATGGGGAACACTGAAGCTTTCTTT.

Ten or more counts support this clonotype. V is TRBV7-6 and J is TRBJ1-5, with 7 nucleotides matching TRBD1. CDR1 SGHVS and CDR2 FNYEAQ come from the germline V gene. The CDR3 covers 15 residues. Unmatched junction bases numbered 6, after V lost 1 base and J lost 6 bases. CDR3 sequence (DNA): TGTGCCAGCAGCTTAGTGGCAGGGGACAGTCAGCCCCAGCATTTT. Amino acid sequence: CASSLVAGDSQPQHF.

The rearrangement links TRBV6-2 or TRBV6-3 to TRBJ2-5, with D uncertain. The CDR3 totals 16 residues. The germline V and J ends were trimmed by 2 bases and 2 bases, with 15 bases remaining between them. Per germline, CDR1 MNHEY and CDR2 SVGEGT. The DNA of the CDR3 is TGTGCCAGCAGTTACCCGAACCAAGTAGGACAAGAGACCCAGTACTTC. This encodes CASSYPNQVGQETQYF.

This clonotype was seen a few times. The chain has TRBV20-1 and TRBJ2-2; D gene ambiguous. V lost 4 bases, J lost 1 base, and 13 bases lay in between. The V gene's germline CDR1 is DFQATT and CDR2 SNEGSKA (reference sequence). This CDR3 region has 15 residues. CDR3 region: CSATDSLGNTGELFF. Written as DNA, the CDR3 is TGCAGTGCTACCGACTCTTTGGGGAACACCGGGGAGCTGTTTTTT.

This clonotype was counted a few times. V and J are TRBV28 and TRBJ1-6, with TRBD1 identical over 9 bases. The CDR3 loop spans 15 amino acids. The ends lost 7 bases at V and 9 bases at J; junction bases unmatched: 10. Germline V gene sequence: CDR1 MDHEN, CDR2 SYDVKM. CDR3 bases: TGTGCCAGCACTCTCGAGGGACAGGGCCTTTCACCCCTCCACTTT. This encodes CASTLEGQGLSPLHF.